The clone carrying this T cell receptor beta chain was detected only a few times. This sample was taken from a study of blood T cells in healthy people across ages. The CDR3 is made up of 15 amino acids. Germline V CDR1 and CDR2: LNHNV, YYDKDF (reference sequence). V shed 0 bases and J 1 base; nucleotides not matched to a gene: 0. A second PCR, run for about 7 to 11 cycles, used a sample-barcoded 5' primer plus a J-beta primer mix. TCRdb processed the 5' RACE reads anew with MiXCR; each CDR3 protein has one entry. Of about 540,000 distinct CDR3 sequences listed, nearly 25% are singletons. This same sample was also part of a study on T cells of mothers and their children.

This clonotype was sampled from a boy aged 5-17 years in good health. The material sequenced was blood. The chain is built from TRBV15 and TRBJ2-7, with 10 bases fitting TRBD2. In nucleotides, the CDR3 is TGTGCCACCAGCAGAGAGGGACTAGCGTCCTACGAGCAGTACTTC. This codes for CATSREGLASYEQYF.